This TCR beta chain derives from a study of post-analysis software for immune sequencing data. Study-level information: Some patients lacked subtype; others had relapsing-remitting, secondary progressive or progressive-relapsing disease.

This clonotype showed up just a few times. The antigen is not known. Germline V gene lookup returns CDR1 MNHNS and CDR2 SASEGT. The CDR3 loop spans 17 amino acids. V was pared by 3 bases and J by 0 bases, with 14 bases between. Included in the TCR beta cDNA libraries were unique molecular identifiers. Around 500,000 cDNA molecules came from approximately 1 to 10 million T cells. A single record per CDR3 protein comes from TCRdb applying MiXCR to the PCR reads. The sample lists around 200,000 distinct CDR3 sequences, roughly 30% seen once, with 3% to 4% in the top ten. Study-level results: With TRBV5-6, TRBV5-1 and TRBV20-1 included, 4 to 6 TRBV segments were more frequent in patients than in controls. Significantly lower normalized Chao1 diversity was seen in multiple sclerosis patients than in controls.

The origin of this receptor is a girl under 18 with multiple sclerosis. The V gene is TRBV6-1, the J gene TRBJ1-4; D gene ambiguous. The sample consisted of blood. The CDR3 region is CASSDPTTPATNEKLFF. As DNA, the CDR3 is TGTGCCAGCAGTGACCCTACGACTCCTGCAACTAATGAAAAACTGTTTTTT.